This TCR beta chain stems from a study of blood T cell repertoires in COVID-19. Study information: PBMCs, B-cell-depleted T cells, or T cells were the source of the cDNA or gDNA that made up the material.

Seattle's enrolled individuals joined amid active infection and were then monitored longitudinally. Repertoires were generated with immunoSEQ multiplex PCR, while TCRdb's copy carries only in-frame clones and drops some. The data show roughly 150,000 clones, with 80% to 90% seen just once and about 2.7% held by the top ten. V shed 4 bases, J shed 6 bases, and the junction held 6 bases outside the gene matches. The CDR3 runs 14 residues. Germline CDR1 is KGHSH and CDR2 is LQKENI. The chain combines TRBV18 with TRBJ1-3, with 7 bases that match TRBD1. The TCR comes from a woman of 80 years or more with COVID-19, enrolled during active disease. The sequenced sample consisted of peripheral blood. The CDR3, as DNA: TGTGCCAGCTCACAGGGGGCCGGAGAAAACACCATATATTTT. Translated: CASSQGAGENTIYF.